This T cell receptor (beta chain) originates from a study of blood T cells in healthy people across ages. Study outcomes and limitations: Among long-lived donors, naive CD4+ cells were more numerous and diversity higher than in aged donors.

Using a J-beta primer mix together with a sample-barcoded 5' primer, a second PCR was run for roughly 7 to 12 cycles. TCRdb reprocessed the 5' RACE reads via MiXCR and lists one record per CDR3 protein. The data hold fewer than 800,000 distinct CDR3 sequences, with 20% to 25% observed a single time. Per sample, at least 6 micrograms of total RNA were extracted. Concerning this clonotype: Its antigen is unknown. The junction and the germline gene differ at one end; a read error may be behind it.

Source material: blood. The TCR sequence derives from a man in his 70s in good health.

CDR3 region: CSARTSGPWGYEQHF. CDR3 in DNA: TGCAGTGCTCGGACTAGCGGACCCTGGGGCTACGAGCAGCACTTC. The V and J genes are TRBV20-1 and TRBJ2-5; TRBD2 agrees at 10 bases. Germline CDR1 and CDR2: DFQATT and SNEGSKA (reference sequence). The CDR3 extends over 15 amino acids.